Shown below are 29 T cell receptor beta chains from a single sample sequenced in a study of T cell changes during pregnancy in multiple sclerosis. The protocol was immunoSEQ multiplex PCR, while the TCRdb copy is restricted to in-frame clones and leaves out a portion. The sample shows about 39,000 clones, almost 95% of them seen only once. The sequences come from CD4+ T cells from peripheral blood mononuclear cells, collected after pregnancy. Receptors were obtained from a female donor with multiple sclerosis, enrolled in a pregnancy study.

This chain joins TRBV9 and TRBJ1-3, with D unresolved. Trimming removed 3 bases at V and 4 bases at J, with 17 bases between. The CDR3 loop spans 16 amino acids. Germline-derived CDR1 and CDR2 are SGDLS and YYNGEE. The chain's CDR3 is CASSAHPGSGGNTIYF. The DNA for the CDR3 is TGTGCCAGCAGCGCCCACCCGGGATCGGGGGGAAACACCATATATTTT.

CDR3 in amino acids: CASSSLPGSEGYTF. The DNA for the CDR3 is TGTGCCAGCAGTTCACTGCCGGGATCGGAGGGCTACACCTTC. The chain has TRBV2 and TRBJ1-2; D uncertain. The CDR3 length is 14 residues. The V gene's germline CDR1 is SNHLY and CDR2 FYNNEI. V was trimmed by 5 bases and J by 8 bases, leaving 18 bases between them.

J is TRBJ2-7 and V is TRBV6-5; D call uncertain. Per germline, CDR1 MNHEY and CDR2 SVGAGI. This CDR3 has 14 residues. V lost 0 bases and J lost 2, with 8 bases in between. The CDR3 loop is CASSYSRVTYEQYF. The CDR3 DNA sequence: TGTGCCAGCAGTTACTCGAGAGTAACCTACGAGCAGTACTTC.

V gene TRBV2 combines with J gene TRBJ1-6, with D maybe TRBD1 (6 bases). The ends were cut back, 4 bases at V and 8 bases at J, with 12 bases in the middle. Per germline, CDR1 SNHLY and CDR2 FYNNEI. This CDR3 comprises 14 residues. DNA of the CDR3: TGTGCCAGCAGTGGGTGGGGGCTGGATTCACCCCTCCACTTT. Its translation is CASSGWGLDSPLHF.

The CDR3 nucleotides read TGTGCCAGCAGCTCACTCAGGGGGAACACCGGGGAGCTGTTTTTT. It codes for CASSSLRGNTGELFF. V and J are TRBV11-2 and TRBJ2-2; D is possibly TRBD1 (6 bases). Trimming removed 4 bases from V and 1 base from J, with 10 bases in between. This CDR3 contains 15 residues. The germline CDR1 and CDR2 sequences are SGHAT and FQNNGV.

The chain couples TRBV6-6 to TRBJ1-5; TRBD1 matches 7 bases. Germline values: CDR1 MNHNY, CDR2 SVGAGI (reference sequence). Trimming at V came to 0 bases and at J to 5 bases, leaving 4 bases not matched to a gene. The CDR3 runs to 15 residues. DNA of the CDR3: TGTGCCAGCAGTTACTCGGACAGGCCAGATCAGCCCCAGCATTTT. It is translated as CASSYSDRPDQPQHF.

This clone is medium-sized in the sample. CDR3 nucleotide sequence: TGTGCCAGCAGATCGACAGGTTTCTCTGGAAACACCATATATTTT. This translates into CASRSTGFSGNTIYF. The chain links TRBV6-5 to TRBJ1-3; D is perhaps TRBD1 (6 bases). Germline V gene lookup returns CDR1 MNHEY and CDR2 SVGAGI. The CDR3 is 15 amino acids. With 6 bases removed from V and 0 bases from J, the gap between germline ends came to 12 bases.

The chain is built from TRBV5-1 and TRBJ2-5, with TRBD2 matching 7 bases. Germline loops: CDR1 SGHRS, CDR2 YFSETQ. V dropped 4 bases and J dropped 5; count of bases not matched to a gene: 8. CDR3 length equals 14 residues. CDR3 amino acids: CASSITTSAETQYF. The DNA for the CDR3 is TGCGCCAGCAGCATCACCACTAGCGCGGAGACCCAGTACTTC.

The chain links TRBV5-1 to TRBJ2-1; tentative D call: TRBD2 (5 bases). Germline CDR1 SGHRS, CDR2 YFSETQ. The V gene lost 3 bases and the J gene lost 0 bases, with 10 bases spanning the gap. The length of the CDR3 is 15 residues. CDR3 loop: CASSSSGSSYNEQFF. CDR3 DNA: TGCGCCAGCAGCTCTAGTGGGAGCTCCTACAATGAGCAGTTCTTC.

The chain is built from TRBV7-3 and TRBJ1-1, with 8 bases identical to TRBD1. From germline, CDR1 is SGHTA and CDR2 FQGTGA. CDR3 length equals 17 residues. V shed 1 base and J 0 bases; nucleotides not matched to a gene: 7. Here the CDR3 reads CASSLNGVDRVNTEAFF. For the CDR3, the DNA is TGTGCCAGCAGCTTAAACGGGGTGGACAGGGTGAACACTGAAGCTTTCTTT.

CDR3 region: CASWTPSRPAYEQYF. The DNA of the CDR3 is TGTGCCAGTTGGACACCTTCGAGACCTGCCTACGAGCAGTACTTC. The chain links TRBV6-1 to TRBJ2-7; weak D call: TRBD1 (5 bases). Trimming left V 9 bases short and J 2 bases short, with 20 bases between. There are 15 residues in the CDR3. Germline loops: CDR1 MNHNS, CDR2 SASEGT.

The chain is built from TRBV6-6 and TRBJ1-6; weak D call: TRBD1 (5 bases). Germline CDR1 and CDR2: MNHNY and SVGAGI (reference sequence). With 1 base removed from V and 8 bases from J, the gap between germline ends came to 12 bases. The CDR3 consists of 15 residues. Written as DNA, the CDR3 is TGTGCCAGCAGTTACTTAAGGGGAGGGGATTCACCCCTCCACTTT. This codes for CASSYLRGGDSPLHF.

The chain employs TRBV9 and TRBJ2-3, with D maybe TRBD2 (6 bases). CDR1 and CDR2 (germline): SGDLS, YYNGEE. CDR3 length: 15 residues. The V gene lost 1 base and the J gene lost 2 bases, with 11 bases spanning the gap. CDR3 sequence (DNA): TGTGCCAGCAGCGTATCGGGACTCAACACAGATACGCAGTATTTT. Amino acids: CASSVSGLNTDTQYF.

The CDR3 sequence is CASSYRDRKDGYTF. The CDR3 region has the DNA TGTGCCAGCAGTTACCGGGACAGGAAAGATGGCTACACCTTC. V gene TRBV11-2 combines with J gene TRBJ1-2; TRBD1 matches 8 bases. Looked up from germline, CDR1 is SGHAT and CDR2 is FQNNGV. V trimming: 6 bases; J trimming: 6 bases; junction bases outside the gene matches: 9. The CDR3 extends over 14 amino acids. Full variable domain (remainder filled in from reference TRBV11-2 and TRBJ1-2): EAGVAQSPRYKIIEKRQSVAFWCNPISGHATLYWYQQILGQGPKLLIQFQNNGVVDDSQLPKDRFSAERLKGVDSTLKIQPAKLEDSAVYLCASSYRDRKDGYTFGSGTRLTVV.

The chain has TRBV5-1 and TRBJ1-2; no reliable D call. The V end lost 0 bases, the J end lost 4 bases, and 13 bases lay between the germline ends. CDR3 length equals 15 residues. Germline V CDR1 and CDR2: SGHRS, YFSETQ. CDR3 protein: CASSLVVGLSYGYTF. Here the CDR3 DNA reads TGCGCCAGCAGCTTGGTGGTGGGCTTGAGCTATGGCTACACCTTC.

The chain employs TRBV6-1 and TRBJ1-5; 9 bases match TRBD1. There are 14 residues in the CDR3. V lost 5 bases to trimming and J lost 5 bases; unmatched junction nucleotides: 4. The germline V gene has CDR1 MNHNS and CDR2 SASEGT. CDR3 DNA sequence: TGTGCCAGCAGTTGGACAGGGGTTGATCAGCCCCAGCATTTT. It yields the protein CASSWTGVDQPQHF.

This sequence joins TRBV9 and TRBJ1-1; a weak D match, TRBD1 (5 bases). There are 15 residues in the CDR3. Deletions cut 7 bases from V and 4 bases from J, with 20 bases between. From germline, CDR1 is SGDLS and CDR2 YYNGEE. This CDR3 reads CASAAAGGLGTEAFF. Written as DNA, the CDR3 is TGTGCCAGCGCAGCCGCGGGGGGGTTGGGCACTGAAGCTTTCTTT.

This chain uses TRBV9 with TRBJ2-4; a possible D gene is TRBD1 (6 bases). Per the germline V gene, CDR1 is SGDLS and CDR2 is YYNGEE. The CDR3 has 14 amino acids. V shed 0 bases and J shed 6 bases, with 10 bases lying between them. The CDR3 nucleotides read TGTGCCAGCAGCGTAGACGGGACAAGAAACATTCAGTACTTC. Translated, it gives CASSVDGTRNIQYF.

This chain joins TRBV10-3 and TRBJ2-3; no definite D call. V lost 6 bases and J lost 5, with 12 bases in between. CDR3 size: 13 residues. Per germline, CDR1 ENHRY and CDR2 SYGVKD. CDR3 region: CAIRSNELDTQYF. In DNA, the CDR3 is TGTGCCATCAGATCAAATGAACTAGATACGCAGTATTTT.

This rearrangement joins TRBV15 to TRBJ2-6, with D possibly matching TRBD1 (6 bases). The ends were cut back, 5 bases at V and 0 bases at J, with 8 bases in the middle. Germline assignment: CDR1 LNHNV and CDR2 YYDKDF (reference sequence). The CDR3 runs 15 residues. In DNA, the CDR3 is TGTGCCACCAGCGGCAGGGGCTCTGGGGCCAACGTCCTGACTTTC. Its translation is CATSGRGSGANVLTF.

The rearrangement joins TRBV7-2 to TRBJ1-6; D not certain. Trimming left V 5 bases short and J 9 bases short, with 20 bases between. The CDR3 extends over 16 amino acids. The germline V gene encodes CDR1 SGHTA and CDR2 FQGNSA. For the CDR3, the DNA is TGTGCCAGCAGCCAAAAATTTTCTTTAGGGAGTTCACCCCTCCACTTT. Translating it yields CASSQKFSLGSSPLHF.

The CDR3 region has the DNA TGCGCCAGCAGCCCAACAGTCAATGAGCAGTTCTTC. Translating gives CASSPTVNEQFF. The chain employs TRBV5-1 and TRBJ2-1; no clear D. The germline CDR1 and CDR2 sequences are SGHRS and YFSETQ. V gave up 4 bases and J gave up 6 bases, with 8 bases separating them. The CDR3 has 12 amino acids.

The rearrangement links TRBV10-3 to TRBJ1-2; D perhaps matches TRBD1 (5 bases). Trimming took 2 bases from V and 10 from J, leaving 14 bases between them. The CDR3 has 13 amino acids. CDR1 is ENHRY, CDR2 SYGVKD, per germline. The CDR3 here is CAISEPPGGNYTF. CDR3 DNA sequence: TGTGCCATCAGTGAGCCCCCCGGGGGGAACTACACCTTC.

The V and J genes are TRBV7-6 and TRBJ1-1, with 7 bases fitting TRBD1. Germline lookup yields CDR1 SGHVS and CDR2 FNYEAQ. The V segment lost 1 base and the J segment 3 bases; nucleotides outside the gene matches: 11. The CDR3 extends over 17 amino acids. The CDR3 region has the DNA TGTGCCAGCAGCTTAGGCACAGGGGTGGTTTCATACACTGAAGCTTTCTTT. It encodes CASSLGTGVVSYTEAFF.

The chain carries TRBV5-4 and TRBJ2-3; TRBD2 agrees at 8 bases. The V segment lost 3 bases and the J segment 6 bases; nucleotides outside the gene matches: 9. Germline V gene sequence: CDR1 SGHNT, CDR2 YYREEE (reference sequence). The CDR3 covers 15 residues. CDR3 sequence (DNA): TGTGCCAGCAGCTCACCGGGACTAGGTGTGGATACGCAGTATTTT. Residues: CASSSPGLGVDTQYF.

The chain is built from TRBV2 and TRBJ1-5, with 10 positions matching TRBD1. Looked up from germline, CDR1 is SNHLY and CDR2 is FYNNEI. The junction had 2 bases not matched to a gene; V was cut back by 5 bases and J by 7 bases. The CDR3 sequence is 13 residues long. CDR3 nucleotide sequence: TGTGCCAGCAGTAGGGACAGGGGCCAGCCCCAGCATTTT. As protein: CASSRDRGQPQHF.

The chain links TRBV29-1 to TRBJ1-2, with D possibly being TRBD1 (5 bases). Germline-derived CDR1 and CDR2 are SQVTM and ANQGSEA. The CDR3 covers 12 residues. V gave up 3 bases and J gave up 7 bases, with 12 bases separating them. The CDR3 sequence is CSVDPGGGGYTF. The CDR3 coding sequence is TGCAGCGTTGACCCGGGGGGGGGTGGCTACACCTTC. Variable domain in full (rest from reference TRBV29-1 and TRBJ1-2): SAVISQKPSRDICQRGTSLTIQCQVDSQVTMMFWYRQQPGQSLTLIATANQGSEATYESGFVIDKFPISRPNLTFSTLTVSNMSPEDSSIYLCSVDPGGGGYTFGSGTRLTVV.

The chain recombines TRBV19 with TRBJ1-2; D ambiguous. Germline CDR1 reads LNHDA; CDR2 reads SQIVND (reference sequence). This CDR3 contains 12 residues. V lost 9 bases to trimming and J lost 3 bases, with 11 bases between them. This chain's CDR3 is CASRTVDYGYTF. CDR3 coding DNA: TGTGCCAGCCGAACAGTGGACTATGGCTACACCTTC.

This chain connects TRBV5-1 to TRBJ2-3; no clear D. V was cut by 2 bases and J by 5 bases, with 6 bases left in between. CDR3 length: 12 amino acids. Germline V gene sequence: CDR1 SGHRS, CDR2 YFSETQ. The CDR3 loop is CASSFDRDTQYF. For the CDR3, the DNA is TGCGCCAGCAGCTTCGATAGAGATACGCAGTATTTT.